This T cell receptor (beta chain) stems from a study of cytomegalovirus exposure and HLA in healthy donors. Points from the study as a whole: In a later analysis, at a false discovery rate of 0.05, fewer than 20,000 TCR beta sequences were associated with HLA alleles.

Amplification used 60 Vbeta primers and 13 Jbeta primers. Only in-frame clones appear in the TCRdb table, and some are missing; sequencing was by immunoSEQ multiplex PCR. This sample yields approximately 200,000 clones, of which roughly 77% are seen a single time; 2.5% to 3.5% belongs to the top ten. Looked up from germline, CDR1 is SGDLS and CDR2 is YYNGEE. The CDR3 contains 14 residues. Germline trimming cut 4 bases from V and 5 bases from J; bases unmatched to any gene: 7. As concerns this clone: Its target is not known.

This rearrangement joins TRBV9 to TRBJ2-5, with 8 bases lining up with TRBD2. Sample: PBMCs. The clonotype originates from a woman aged 25 to 39 in good health and CMV-seropositive. CDR3 sequence reads: CASSSRGGAETQYF. The CDR3 DNA sequence: TGTGCCAGCAGCTCCCGGGGGGGGGCCGAGACCCAGTACTTC. Drawing the rest from reference TRBV9 and TRBJ2-5, the complete variable domain is DSGVTQTPKHLITATGQRVTLRCSPRSGDLSVYWYQQSLDQGLQFLIQYYNGEERAKGNILERFSAQQFPDLHSELNLSSLELGDSALYFCASSSRGGAETQYFGPGTRLLVL.